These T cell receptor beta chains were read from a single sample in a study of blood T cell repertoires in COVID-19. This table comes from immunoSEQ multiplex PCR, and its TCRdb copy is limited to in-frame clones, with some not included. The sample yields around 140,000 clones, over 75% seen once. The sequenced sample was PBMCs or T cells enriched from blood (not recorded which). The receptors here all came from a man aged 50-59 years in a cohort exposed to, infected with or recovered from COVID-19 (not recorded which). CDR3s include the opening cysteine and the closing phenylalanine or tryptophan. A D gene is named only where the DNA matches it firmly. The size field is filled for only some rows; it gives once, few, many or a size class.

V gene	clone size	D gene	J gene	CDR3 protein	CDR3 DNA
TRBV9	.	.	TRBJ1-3	CASSVEAGATGNTIYF	TGTGCCAGCAGCGTAGAGGCGGGGGCTACGGGAAACACCATATATTTT
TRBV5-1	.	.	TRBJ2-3	CASGARADTQYF	TGCGCCAGCGGGGCCAGGGCAGATACGCAGTATTTT
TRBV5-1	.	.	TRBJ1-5	CASSLGQGGPQHF	TGCGCCAGCAGCTTGGGGCAGGGAGGGCCCCAGCATTTT
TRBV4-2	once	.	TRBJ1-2	CASSHGQNYGYTF	TGTGCCAGCAGCCATGGACAAAACTATGGCTACACCTTC
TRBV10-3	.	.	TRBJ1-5	CAISETGYSNQPQHF	TGTGCCATCAGTGAGACAGGTTATAGCAATCAGCCCCAGCATTTT
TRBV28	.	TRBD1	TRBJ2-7	CASRGTGPHSEQYF	TGTGCCAGCAGGGGGACAGGACCGCATTCAGAGCAGTACTTC
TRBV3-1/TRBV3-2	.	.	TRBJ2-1	CASSPYGGRGEQFF	TGTGCCAGCAGCCCTTACGGGGGGCGGGGTGAGCAGTTCTTC
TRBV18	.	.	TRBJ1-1	CASSPLTGEAFF	TGTGCCAGCTCACCGCTCACAGGGGAAGCTTTCTTT
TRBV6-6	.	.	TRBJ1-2	CASSPAAQGLLYGYTF	TGTGCCAGCAGTCCCGCAGCCCAGGGGCTCCTCTATGGCTACACCTTC
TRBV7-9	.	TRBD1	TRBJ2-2	CASKETGSPGELFF	TGTGCCAGCAAGGAGACAGGGTCCCCCGGGGAGCTGTTTTTT
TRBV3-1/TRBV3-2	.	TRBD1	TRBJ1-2	CASSQVVQGAGADF	TGTGCCAGCAGCCAAGTTGTTCAGGGGGCAGGAGCAGATTTC
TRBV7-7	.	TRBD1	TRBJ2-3	CASSSLSPGTDVLTDTQYF	TGTGCCAGCAGCTCACTGTCTCCCGGGACAGACGTGTTAACAGATACGCAGTATTTT
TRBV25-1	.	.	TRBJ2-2	CASSESSGELFF	TGTGCCAGCAGTGAAAGCTCCGGGGAGCTGTTTTTT
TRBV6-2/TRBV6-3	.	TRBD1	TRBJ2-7	CASSYSTMTGTYEQYF	TGTGCCAGCAGTTACTCCACTATGACAGGGACCTACGAGCAGTACTTC
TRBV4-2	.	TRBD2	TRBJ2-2	CASSQDGREHNTGELFF	TGTGCCAGCAGCCAAGATGGGCGGGAGCATAACACCGGGGAGCTGTTTTTT
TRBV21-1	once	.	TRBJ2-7	CASSNSSGSSYEQYF	TGTGCCAGCAGCAACTCAAGCGGCTCCTCCTACGAGCAGTACTTC
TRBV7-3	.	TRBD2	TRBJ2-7	CASSLAGAGYEQYF	TGTGCCAGCAGCTTAGCGGGAGCGGGCTACGAGCAGTACTTC
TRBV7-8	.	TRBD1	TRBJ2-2	CASSLVGQGAFTGELFF	TGTGCCAGCAGCTTAGTCGGACAGGGGGCGTTCACCGGGGAGCTGTTTTTT
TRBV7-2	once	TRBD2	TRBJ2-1	CASTPGLAGVKNEQFF	TGTGCCAGCACCCCAGGACTAGCGGGAGTTAAAAATGAGCAGTTCTTC
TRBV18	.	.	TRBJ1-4	CASSPRGFVTNEKLFF	TGTGCCAGCTCACCGCGGGGGTTCGTAACTAATGAAAAACTGTTTTTT
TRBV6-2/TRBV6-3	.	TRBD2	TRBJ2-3	CASSYGTSGRADTQYF	TGTGCCAGCAGTTATGGGACTAGCGGCCGAGCGGATACGCAGTATTTT
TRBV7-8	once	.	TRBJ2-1	CASSLGMGLDEQFF	TGTGCCAGCAGCTTAGGGATGGGGCTTGATGAGCAGTTCTTC
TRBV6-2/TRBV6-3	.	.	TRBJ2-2	CASSDPGKRTTGELFF	TGTGCCAGCAGTGACCCAGGGAAACGGACCACCGGGGAGCTGTTTTTT
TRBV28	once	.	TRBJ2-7	CASSSYRESSYEQYF	TGTGCCAGCAGTTCCTACAGGGAGAGCTCCTACGAGCAGTACTTC
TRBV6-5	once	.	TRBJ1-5	CASSRWGEPQHF	TGTGCCAGCAGTCGGTGGGGCGAGCCCCAGCATTTT